The 21 T cell receptor beta chains reported below all come from one sample, sequenced in a study of T cells after yellow fever vaccination. A single record per CDR3 protein comes from TCRdb applying MiXCR to the 5' RACE reads. The table lists just over 25,000 distinct CDR3 sequences, 5.5% of them singletons, with roughly 12% in the top ten. The sample consisted of PBMCs, either bulk or a sorted T-cell subset (CD4+, CD8+, memory, or dextramer-sorted; not recorded which), taken 15 days after the yellow fever booster vaccination. Receptors originate from a young man who received the YFV17D yellow fever vaccine.

The table lists this clonotype with many counts. The chain carries TRBV9 and TRBJ2-7; no clear D. V lost 3 bases and J lost 3, with 13 bases in between. Germline assignment: CDR1 SGDLS and CDR2 YYNGEE. The CDR3 covers 14 residues. The CDR3: CASSERLGSYEQYF. The CDR3 DNA follows: TGTGCCAGCAGCGAGCGATTGGGCAGCTACGAGCAGTACTTC.

As concerns this clonotype: A much larger clone is a single base away; this may be a read error. The V gene is TRBV20-1, the J gene TRBJ2-5, with TRBD1 as a possible D gene (6 bases). CDR1 DFQATT and CDR2 SNEGSKA come from the germline V gene (reference sequence). This CDR3 has 12 amino acids. The CDR3 protein is CCARTGPETQYF. Here the CDR3 DNA reads TGCTGTGCTAGAACAGGGCCCGAGACCCAGTACTTC.

This clonotype was detected many times. This sequence joins TRBV29-1 and TRBJ2-1; TRBD1 matches at 8 bases. The V and J ends lost 2 bases and 6 bases, in that order; junction bases with no gene match: 3. The CDR3 consists of 13 residues. Per germline, CDR1 SQVTM and CDR2 ANQGSEA. CDR3 residues: CSVERGQVNEQFF. CDR3 DNA sequence: TGCAGCGTTGAAAGGGGACAGGTCAATGAGCAGTTCTTC.

The chain combines TRBV27 with TRBJ1-1; D ambiguous. V lost 6 bases to trimming and J lost 1 base, with 15 bases between them. Germline CDR1 reads MNHEY; CDR2 reads SMNVEV (reference sequence). This CDR3 spans 15 amino acids. The CDR3 region has the DNA TGTGCCAGCAGCCAAGGACTGGTTAGGAACACTGAAGCTTTCTTT. It encodes CASSQGLVRNTEAFF.

The sample holds many counts of this clonotype. V and J are TRBV15 and TRBJ1-1; D remains unclear. There are 15 residues in the CDR3. Trimming removed 5 bases at V and 3 bases at J, with 16 bases between. Looked up from germline, CDR1 is LNHNV and CDR2 is YYDKDF (reference sequence). The CDR3 nucleotides read TGTGCCACCAGCCCTTCCCAGCATAGGTACACTGAAGCTTTCTTT. Translated: CATSPSQHRYTEAFF.

The table lists this clonotype with many counts. The chain carries TRBV25-1 and TRBJ1-3, with D possibly being TRBD1 (5 bases). The CDR3 length is 14 residues. The germline CDR1 and CDR2 sequences are MGHDK and SYGVNS. Trimming stripped 8 bases from V and 0 bases from J, with 11 bases between. The chain's CDR3 is CASETAGSGNTIYF. In DNA, the CDR3 is TGTGCCAGCGAGACAGCCGGCTCTGGAAACACCATATATTTT.

This clonotype was recorded many times. The rearrangement uses TRBV7-2 and TRBJ1-2; no definite D call. Trimming shortened V by 7 bases and J by 7 bases, and 16 bases separated the two germline ends. Germline V lookup: CDR1 SGHTA, CDR2 FQGNSA. This CDR3 spans 13 amino acids. The CDR3 DNA is TGTGCCAGCAACCCGGACCGCTCTGGTGGCTACACCTTC. It yields the protein CASNPDRSGGYTF.

This clonotype has ten or more counts. This chain joins TRBV18 and TRBJ1-1; D uncertain. Germline V CDR1 and CDR2: KGHSH, LQKENI. The CDR3 has 13 amino acids. V was pared by 4 bases and J by 1 base, with 7 bases between. The CDR3 loop reads CASSRDGNTEAFF. The DNA for the CDR3 is TGTGCCAGCTCACGGGATGGGAACACTGAAGCTTTCTTT.

In this sample, this clonotype turned up many times. The chain employs TRBV24-1 and TRBJ2-2, with TRBD2 matching 7 bases. In germline, CDR1 is KGHDR, CDR2 SFDVKD. V lost 5 bases, J lost 5 bases, and 4 bases stayed unmatched. This CDR3 spans 14 amino acids. DNA for the CDR3: TGTGCCACCAGTGCGGGTAGCGGGACCGGGGAGCTGTTTTTT. Translation gives CATSAGSGTGELFF.

This clonotype was recorded at least ten times. The rearrangement uses TRBV15 and TRBJ2-7, with TRBD2 matching over 12 bases. The CDR3 is made up of 15 amino acids. Germline assignment: CDR1 LNHNV and CDR2 YYDKDF (reference sequence). With 5 bases clipped from V and 6 bases from J, the junction kept 8 bases outside the gene matches. The CDR3 here is CATSSYPSGRAEQYF. CDR3 DNA: TGTGCCACCAGCTCTTACCCTAGCGGGAGGGCCGAGCAGTACTTC.

Ten or more counts support this clonotype. V and J are TRBV12-3 or TRBV12-4 and TRBJ2-7; D perhaps matches TRBD1 (6 bases). The CDR3 is made up of 13 amino acids. V lost 7 bases, J lost 2 bases, and 12 bases lay in between. The CDR3 nucleotides are TGTGCCAGCACCTCGACAGGTACCTACGAGCAGTACTTC. Protein: CASTSTGTYEQYF.

As DNA, the CDR3 is TGTGCCAGCAGCTTCTCCGCGGGGACGGCCTACGAGCAGTACTTC. Its protein product is CASSFSAGTAYEQYF. The chain carries TRBV5-6 and TRBJ2-7, with D possibly being TRBD2 (6 bases). Trimming stripped 2 bases from V and 2 bases from J, with 14 bases between. The CDR3 totals 15 residues. From germline, CDR1 is SGHDT and CDR2 YYEEEE.

The sample holds many counts of this clonotype. The V and J genes are TRBV6-5 and TRBJ1-1, with D perhaps TRBD1 (5 bases). V was pared by 6 bases and J by 3 bases, with 11 bases between. Germline V gene data show CDR1 as MNHEY and CDR2 as SVGAGI. The length of the CDR3 is 13 residues. The CDR3 reads CASSRVLDTEAFF. CDR3 DNA: TGTGCCAGCAGCAGGGTTCTGGACACTGAAGCTTTCTTT.

This clonotype rates as medium-sized (0.01 to 0.1%). The V gene is TRBV10-3, the J gene TRBJ2-3, with TRBD2 matching 8 bases. This CDR3 contains 15 residues. From germline, CDR1 is ENHRY and CDR2 SYGVKD. The J segment lost 7 bases and the V segment lost 9 bases, leaving 15 bases of the junction unmatched. The CDR3 here is CAIGPGAGEGYTQYF. As DNA, the CDR3 is TGTGCCATTGGCCCGGGAGCGGGAGAGGGATATACGCAGTATTTT.

This clonotype came up many times. The chain recombines TRBV20-1 with TRBJ2-3; D tentatively reads TRBD1 or TRBD2 (6 bases each). This CDR3 contains 17 residues. CDR1 DFQATT and CDR2 SNEGSKA come from the germline V gene (reference sequence). Trimming removed 5 bases from V and 2 bases from J, with 23 bases in between. CDR3 bases: TGCAGTGCTGCTGCACATGGGGGCGGGGCGACCACAGATACGCAGTATTTT. Encoded protein: CSAAAHGGGATTDTQYF.

This chain uses TRBV29-1 with TRBJ2-7; D is undetermined. Germline CDR1 reads SQVTM; CDR2 reads ANQGSEA. The CDR3 runs to 18 residues. Trimming stripped 6 bases from V and 0 bases from J, with 27 bases between. The CDR3, as DNA: TGCAGCGTCGAACCAAAATCCTCGGACGGCTCATCCTCCTACGAGCAGTACTTC. Translating it yields CSVEPKSSDGSSSYEQYF.

This clonotype was seen many times. This chain joins TRBV16 and TRBJ1-1; tentative D call: TRBD1 (6 bases). The CDR3 extends over 14 amino acids. Germline V gene data show CDR1 as KGHSY and CDR2 as FQNENV. Trimming pared 7 bases from V and 8 bases from J, leaving 20 bases between. The CDR3 coding sequence is TGTGCCAGCACCCTGAAGACAGGTCGGGCGGAAGCTTTCTTT. The encoded protein is CASTLKTGRAEAFF.

This clonotype has a count of ten or more. This sequence joins TRBV7-9 and TRBJ2-5; D ambiguous. The CDR3 runs to 14 residues. The V gene lost 2 bases and the J gene lost 2 bases, with 9 bases spanning the gap. CDR1 and CDR2 (germline): SEHNR, FQNEAQ (reference sequence). The CDR3 DNA reads as TGTGCCAGCAGCTTAAATAACGGGCAAGAGACCCAGTACTTC. It translates to CASSLNNGQETQYF.

This chain connects TRBV7-9 to TRBJ2-2; D may be TRBD1 (5 bases). The V gene's germline CDR1 is SEHNR and CDR2 FQNEAQ (reference sequence). Trimming left V 0 bases short and J 1 base short, with 12 bases between. There are 17 residues in the CDR3. In DNA, the CDR3 is TGTGCCAGCAGCTTAGCGTCTGGGGCCCTGAACACCGGGGAGCTGTTTTTT. Its translation: CASSLASGALNTGELFF.

This clonotype was seen many times. The chain is built from TRBV29-1 and TRBJ2-1; no clear D. The CDR3 totals 11 residues. V lost 6 bases, J lost 5 bases, and 8 bases lay in between. Looked up from germline, CDR1 is SQVTM and CDR2 is ANQGSEA. CDR3 sequence reads: CSVSDHNEQFF. The DNA of the CDR3 is TGCAGCGTCTCGGACCACAATGAGCAGTTCTTC.

This clonotype was recorded many times. The chain uses TRBV4-1 and TRBJ2-5; the match to TRBD1 covers 10 bases. Losses at the gene ends were 1 base for V and 4 bases for J; bases not matched to a gene: 3. CDR3 size: 15 residues. Germline V gives CDR1 MGHRA, CDR2 YSYEKL. The CDR3 protein is CASSQAGQGVETQYF. Here the CDR3 DNA reads TGCGCCAGCAGCCAAGCTGGACAGGGGGTAGAGACCCAGTACTTC.